The TCR beta chain described here comes from a study of shared clonotypes between healthy human individuals. Looking at the study overall: Plates per donor: three CD4 naive, three CD4 memory, two CD8 naive, one CD8 memory. Overall study results and limits: Clonotypes which were not shared had lower generation probabilities than clonotypes that all four donors shared.

CD45RO-negative, CCR7-selected cells formed the naive CD8 fraction, which excluded terminally differentiated effector memory CD45RA+ cells. Germline CDR1 reads WSHSY; CDR2 reads SAAADI. After removal of 4 bases from V and 6 bases from J, the junction contained 8 bases not matched to a gene. The CDR3 extends over 17 amino acids. About this clone: Its cognate antigen is unknown.

Data came from immunoSEQ multiplex PCR; TCRdb stores just in-frame clones and leaves some out. The profile shows over 2 million clones, around 96% of them singletons. Sequenced input: naive CD8+ T cells sorted from blood. The sequence derives from a man between 18 and 35 years old in good health. The chain employs TRBV10-2 and TRBJ2-5; TRBD2 matches at 16 bases. Written as DNA, the CDR3 is TGCGCCAGCAGTGGGGAGAGGGGACTAGCGGGAGGGCAGACCCAGTACTTC. Translation: CASSGERGLAGGQTQYF.